The rows below give T cell receptor beta chains drawn from one sample of a study of identical twins. TCRdb called the 5' RACE reads again in MiXCR, with one record for every CDR3 protein. The sample has about 200,000 distinct CDR3 sequences; about 6.7% are singletons. This same sample was also taken into another study, of T cells expressing NK-cell markers.

The material sequenced was CD8+ T cells sorted from blood. The origin of the receptors is a woman aged 18 to 35 in good health. The CDR3 runs from the conserved cysteine through the conserved F or W. D genes are given only for firm matches. Not all rows give a size; the values are once, few, many and, for expanded clones, a class.

j_gene	v_gene	d_gene	abundance	CDR3aa	CDR3nt
TRBJ2-7	TRBV14	TRBD2	many	CASSGRDYEQYF	TGTGCCAGCAGCGGGAGGGACTACGAGCAGTACTTC
TRBJ2-1	TRBV25-1	NA	few	CASIGGGAYNEQFF	TGTGCCAGCATCGGTGGCGGGGCCTACAATGAGCAGTTCTTC
TRBJ2-3	TRBV4-2	NA	NA	CASSPHQDSTDTQYF	TGTGCCAGCAGCCCCCACCAGGATAGCACAGATACGCAGTATTTT
TRBJ2-2	TRBV7-3	NA	many	CASSLKDPSSDGELFF	TGTGCCAGCAGCTTAAAGGACCCGAGCAGTGACGGGGAGCTGTTTTTT
TRBJ1-1	TRBV12-3/TRBV12-4	TRBD1	few	CASSRGQVTEAFF	TGTGCCAGCAGTCGAGGACAGGTGACTGAAGCTTTCTTT
TRBJ2-7	TRBV4-1	NA	NA	CASSQDPGGEQYF	TGCGCCAGCAGCCAAGACCCCGGAGGCGAGCAGTACTTC
TRBJ1-1	TRBV27	NA	many	CASSSSRGTEAFF	TGTGCCAGCAGTTCTTCCCGGGGCACTGAAGCTTTCTTT
TRBJ2-7	TRBV7-6	NA	many	CASTRGGERGSYEQYF	TGTGCCAGCACCCGAGGTGGGGAACGGGGATCCTACGAGCAGTACTTC
TRBJ2-1	TRBV7-8	NA	few	CASSLDDRSSRNEQFF	TGTGCCAGCAGCTTAGATGATCGGAGTTCGAGAAATGAGCAGTTCTTC
TRBJ1-6	TRBV6-1	NA	few	CASQEGPYNSPLHF	TGTGCCAGCCAGGAGGGACCCTATAATTCACCCCTCCACTTT
TRBJ1-6	TRBV19	NA	many	CASTVGSSSYNSPLHF	TGTGCCAGTACCGTGGGAAGTAGCTCCTATAATTCACCCCTCCACTTT
TRBJ2-1	TRBV7-6	NA	NA	CASSLYSGSYNEQFF	TGTGCCAGCAGCTTATATTCTGGCTCCTACAATGAGCAGTTCTTC
TRBJ2-7	TRBV7-2	NA	few	CASSVGGTPYEQYF	TGTGCCAGCAGCGTAGGCGGGACACCCTACGAGCAGTACTTC
TRBJ1-1	TRBV5-1	NA	NA	CASSLVTDSEAFF	TGCGCCAGCAGCTTGGTGACGGACAGTGAAGCTTTCTTT
TRBJ2-5	TRBV15	TRBD1	many	CATSSGTGQETQYF	TGTGCCACCAGCAGTGGGACAGGCCAAGAGACCCAGTACTTC
TRBJ1-2	TRBV4-3	NA	few	CASSQEDRYGYTF	TGCGCCAGCAGCCAAGAGGACCGCTATGGCTACACCTTC
TRBJ2-1	TRBV4-1	TRBD2	NA	CASNGITSGAYNEQFF	TGCGCCAGCAACGGGATTACTAGCGGAGCCTACAATGAGCAGTTCTTC
TRBJ2-3	TRBV30	NA	few	CAWNTRPFSADTQYF	TGTGCCTGGAATACACGACCCTTTAGTGCGGATACGCAGTATTTT
TRBJ2-5	TRBV5-1	TRBD2	few	CASSFLPPTSGDETQYF	TGCGCCAGCAGCTTCTTACCGCCCACTAGCGGGGATGAGACCCAGTACTTC
TRBJ2-7	TRBV20-1	TRBD1	NA	CSFEGQDSYEQYF	TGCAGTTTTGAGGGACAGGACTCCTACGAGCAGTACTTC